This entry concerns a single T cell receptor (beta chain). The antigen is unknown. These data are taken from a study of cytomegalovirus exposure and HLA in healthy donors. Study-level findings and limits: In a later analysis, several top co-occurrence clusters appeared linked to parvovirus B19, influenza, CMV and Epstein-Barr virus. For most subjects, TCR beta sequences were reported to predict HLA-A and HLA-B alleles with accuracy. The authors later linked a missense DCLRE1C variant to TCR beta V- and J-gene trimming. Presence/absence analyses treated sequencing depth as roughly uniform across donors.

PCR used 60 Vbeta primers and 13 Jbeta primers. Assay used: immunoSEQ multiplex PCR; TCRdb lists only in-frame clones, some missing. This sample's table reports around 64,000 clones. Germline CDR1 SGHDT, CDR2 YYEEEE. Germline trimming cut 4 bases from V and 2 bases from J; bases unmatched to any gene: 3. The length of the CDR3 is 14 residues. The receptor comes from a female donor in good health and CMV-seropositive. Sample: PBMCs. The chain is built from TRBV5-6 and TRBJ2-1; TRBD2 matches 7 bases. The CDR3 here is CASSRAGTYNEQFF. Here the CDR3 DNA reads TGTGCCAGCAGCCGAGCGGGAACCTACAATGAGCAGTTCTTC.